The source of this T cell receptor beta chain is a study of shared clonotypes between healthy human individuals. In the study overall: For every donor, three CD4 naive, three CD4 memory, two CD8 naive and one CD8 memory plates were used.

In the case of this clone: Its matching antigen is unknown.

The assay was immunoSEQ multiplex PCR, and TCRdb's table has in-frame clones only and misses some. The sample has 400,000 or so clones; 95% to 97% are singletons. Study findings and constraints: Clonotypes that were shared across several donors made up 4.5% to 5% of naive CD4 clonotypes. The study's rarefaction showed incomplete sorted-subset sequencing despite large depth.

Donors included only healthy HIV-negative adults lacking recent acute infections or vaccinations. The germline CDR1 and CDR2 sequences are SGDLS and YYNGEE. V was clipped by 2 bases and J by 1 base; unmatched bases: 2. The CDR3 covers 15 residues. The rearrangement joins TRBV9 to TRBJ1-1; 10 positions agree with TRBD1. Sequencing was carried out using memory CD8+ T cells sorted from blood. Subset described: CD45RO+ cells pooled with CCR7-negative TemRA cells. The TCR sequence derives from a man younger than 45 in good health. The CDR3 loop is CASSVWTGGNTEAFF. The CDR3 DNA follows: TGTGCCAGCAGCGTCTGGACAGGGGGGAACACTGAAGCTTTCTTT. The full variable domain, with the rest looked up from reference TRBV9 and TRBJ1-1, is DSGVTQTPKHLITATGQRVTLRCSPRSGDLSVYWYQQSLDQGLQFLIQYYNGEERAKGNILERFSAQQFPDLHSELNLSSLELGDSALYFCASSVWTGGNTEAFFGQGTRLTVV.